This T cell receptor beta chain was documented in a study of blood T cell repertoires in COVID-19. Study in general: T cells, B-cell-depleted T cells, or PBMCs provided the cDNA or gDNA that served as material.

The protocol was immunoSEQ multiplex PCR, while the TCRdb copy is restricted to in-frame clones and leaves out a portion. The data hold about 83,000 clones, with 85% to 90% observed a single time. Germline CDR1 reads SEHNR; CDR2 reads FQNEAQ (reference sequence). This CDR3 is 16 amino acids long. V shed 5 bases, J shed 8 bases, and the junction held 8 bases outside the gene matches. The TCR comes from a man older than 75 with active or convalescent COVID-19. Sequenced material: peripheral blood. The chain combines TRBV7-9 with TRBJ2-1; TRBD2 agrees at 14 bases. The CDR3 protein is CASSHRLAGGLDEQFF. DNA of the CDR3: TGTGCCAGCAGCCACCGACTAGCGGGAGGGCTCGATGAGCAGTTCTTC.